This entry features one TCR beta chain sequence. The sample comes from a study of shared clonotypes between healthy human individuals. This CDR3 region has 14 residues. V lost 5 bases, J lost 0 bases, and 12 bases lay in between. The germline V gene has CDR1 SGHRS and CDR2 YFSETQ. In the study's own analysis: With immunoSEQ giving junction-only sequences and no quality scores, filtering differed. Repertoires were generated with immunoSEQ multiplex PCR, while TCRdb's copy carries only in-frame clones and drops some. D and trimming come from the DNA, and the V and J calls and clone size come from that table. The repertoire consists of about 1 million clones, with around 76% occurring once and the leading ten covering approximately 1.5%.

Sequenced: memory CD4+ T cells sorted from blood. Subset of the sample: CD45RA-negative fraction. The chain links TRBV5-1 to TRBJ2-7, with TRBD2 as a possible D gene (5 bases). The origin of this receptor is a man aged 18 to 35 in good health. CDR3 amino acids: CASRRVLLSYEQYF. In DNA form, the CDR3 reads TGCGCCAGCAGGCGGGTCCTCCTCTCCTACGAGCAGTACTTC.